This T cell receptor beta chain was found in a study of T cells in Graves' hyperthyroidism and ophthalmopathy. The germline V gene has CDR1 SNHLY and CDR2 FYNNEI. Trimming removed 4 bases from V and 3 bases from J, with 12 bases in between. This CDR3 comprises 14 residues. Amplification of TCR beta CDR3 regions used RNA as the template. With the HTBI primer set, the TCR CDR3 went through a first round of RT-PCR. TCRdb fed the multiplex PCR reads into MiXCR, producing one record per CDR3 protein. Counted here are 550,000 to 700,000 distinct CDR3 sequences, more than 45% occurring once; the ten biggest clones make up about 20%. This clonotype was observed at least ten times. Its antigen is not known. Overall study findings and caveats: Prediction of ophthalmopathy progression came a median 6.5 months pre-onset.

The TCR sequence derives from an adult woman with Graves' disease, either hyperthyroidism or ophthalmopathy (not recorded which). This chain uses TRBV2 with TRBJ1-2; possibly TRBD1 for D (5 bases). The sequenced sample consisted of peripheral blood or thyroid tissue (not recorded which). The CDR3 protein is CASSGVGAHYGYTF. The CDR3 DNA reads TGTGCCAGCAGTGGCGTCGGGGCGCACTATGGCTACACCTTC.